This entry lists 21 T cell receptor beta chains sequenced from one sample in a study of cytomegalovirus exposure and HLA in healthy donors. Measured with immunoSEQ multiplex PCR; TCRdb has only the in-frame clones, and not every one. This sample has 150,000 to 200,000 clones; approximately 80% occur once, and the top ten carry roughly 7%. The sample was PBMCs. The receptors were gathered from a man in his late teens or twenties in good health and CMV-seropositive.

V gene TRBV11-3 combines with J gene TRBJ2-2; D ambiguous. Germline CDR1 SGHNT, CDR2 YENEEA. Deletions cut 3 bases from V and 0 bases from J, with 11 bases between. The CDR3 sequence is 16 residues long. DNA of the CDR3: TGTGCCAGCAGCTTTCTCGCAGACACGAACACCGGGGAGCTGTTTTTT. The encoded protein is CASSFLADTNTGELFF.

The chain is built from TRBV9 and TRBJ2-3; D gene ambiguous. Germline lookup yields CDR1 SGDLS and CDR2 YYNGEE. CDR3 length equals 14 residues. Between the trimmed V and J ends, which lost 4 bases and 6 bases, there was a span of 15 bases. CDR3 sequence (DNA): TGTGCCAGCAGCCTGACTCCCTCGGTGGATACGCAGTATTTT. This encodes CASSLTPSVDTQYF.

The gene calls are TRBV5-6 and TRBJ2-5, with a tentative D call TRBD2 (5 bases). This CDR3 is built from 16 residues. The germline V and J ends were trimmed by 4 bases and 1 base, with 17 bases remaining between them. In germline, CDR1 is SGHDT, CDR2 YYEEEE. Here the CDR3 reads CASSLIVEGAQETQYF. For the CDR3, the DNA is TGTGCCAGCAGCCTAATCGTTGAGGGAGCCCAAGAGACCCAGTACTTC.

This CDR3 is CASRRVSQETQYF. The CDR3 bases are TGTGCCAGCAGAAGAGTAAGTCAAGAGACCCAGTACTTC. The rearrangement links TRBV2 to TRBJ2-5; D is ambiguous. The germline V and J ends were trimmed by 6 bases and 2 bases, with 10 bases remaining between them. The germline CDR1 and CDR2 sequences are SNHLY and FYNNEI. This CDR3 spans 13 amino acids.

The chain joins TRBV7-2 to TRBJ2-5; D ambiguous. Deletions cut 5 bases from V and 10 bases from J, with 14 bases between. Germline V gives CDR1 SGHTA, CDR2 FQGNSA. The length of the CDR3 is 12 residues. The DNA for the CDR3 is TGTGCCAGCAGCCCCCGCGGCGGTGGCCAGTACTTC. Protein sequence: CASSPRGGGQYF.

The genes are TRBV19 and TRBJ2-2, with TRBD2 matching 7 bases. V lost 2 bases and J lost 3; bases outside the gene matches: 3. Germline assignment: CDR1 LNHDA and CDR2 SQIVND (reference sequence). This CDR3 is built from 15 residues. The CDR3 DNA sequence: TGTGCCAGTAGTATACTGGCGGGGGACACCGGGGAGCTGTTTTTT. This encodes CASSILAGDTGELFF.

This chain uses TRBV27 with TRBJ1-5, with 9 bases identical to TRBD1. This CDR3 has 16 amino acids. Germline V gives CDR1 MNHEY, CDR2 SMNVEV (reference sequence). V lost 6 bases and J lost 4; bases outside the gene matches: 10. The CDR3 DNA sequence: TGTGCCAGCAGGGCCGGGACAGGGTATGGGAATCAGCCCCAGCATTTT. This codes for CASRAGTGYGNQPQHF.

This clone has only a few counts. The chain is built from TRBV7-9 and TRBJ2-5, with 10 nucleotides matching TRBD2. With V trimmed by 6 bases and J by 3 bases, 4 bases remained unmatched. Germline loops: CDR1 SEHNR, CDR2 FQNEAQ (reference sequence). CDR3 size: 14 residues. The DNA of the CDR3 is TGTGCCAGCAGAAAAAGCGGGAGGGAAGAGACCCAGTACTTC. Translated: CASRKSGREETQYF.

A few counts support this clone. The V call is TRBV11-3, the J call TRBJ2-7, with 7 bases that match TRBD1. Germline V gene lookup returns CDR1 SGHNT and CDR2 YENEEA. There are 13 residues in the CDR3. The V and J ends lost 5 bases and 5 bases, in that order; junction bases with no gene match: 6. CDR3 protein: CASSDRQGHEQYF. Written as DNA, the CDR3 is TGTGCCAGCAGCGACCGACAGGGCCACGAGCAGTACTTC.

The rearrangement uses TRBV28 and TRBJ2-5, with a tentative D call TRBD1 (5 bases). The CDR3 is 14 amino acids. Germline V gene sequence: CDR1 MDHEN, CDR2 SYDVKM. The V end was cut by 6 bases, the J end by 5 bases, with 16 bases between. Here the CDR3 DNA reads TGTGCCAGCAGCCCGGGCAGGGCGCGGGAGACCCAGTACTTC. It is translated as CASSPGRARETQYF.

The CDR3 DNA is TGTGCCTGGAGTGTCCCAAGAGGGCGGAAATTAGAGACCCAGTACTTC. As protein: CAWSVPRGRKLETQYF. The V and J genes are TRBV30 and TRBJ2-5; a possible D gene is TRBD2 (5 bases). This CDR3 is built from 16 residues. Trimming stripped 0 bases from V and 4 bases from J, with 18 bases between. Germline V gives CDR1 GTSNPN, CDR2 SVGIG (reference sequence).

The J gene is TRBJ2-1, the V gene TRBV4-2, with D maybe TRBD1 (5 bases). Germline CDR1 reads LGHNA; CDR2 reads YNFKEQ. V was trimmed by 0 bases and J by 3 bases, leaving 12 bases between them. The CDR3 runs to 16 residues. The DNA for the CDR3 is TGTGCCAGCAGCCAAGATCCGTGGACAATCTACAATGAGCAGTTCTTC. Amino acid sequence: CASSQDPWTIYNEQFF.

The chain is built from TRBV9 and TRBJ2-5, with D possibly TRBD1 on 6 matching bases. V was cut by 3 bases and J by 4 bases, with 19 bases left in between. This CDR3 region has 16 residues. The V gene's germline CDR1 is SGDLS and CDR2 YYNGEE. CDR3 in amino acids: CASSGFRPGAPETQYF. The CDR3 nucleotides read TGTGCCAGCAGCGGATTTCGTCCAGGGGCCCCAGAGACCCAGTACTTC. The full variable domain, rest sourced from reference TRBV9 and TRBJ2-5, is DSGVTQTPKHLITATGQRVTLRCSPRSGDLSVYWYQQSLDQGLQFLIQYYNGEERAKGNILERFSAQQFPDLHSELNLSSLELGDSALYFCASSGFRPGAPETQYFGPGTRLLVL.

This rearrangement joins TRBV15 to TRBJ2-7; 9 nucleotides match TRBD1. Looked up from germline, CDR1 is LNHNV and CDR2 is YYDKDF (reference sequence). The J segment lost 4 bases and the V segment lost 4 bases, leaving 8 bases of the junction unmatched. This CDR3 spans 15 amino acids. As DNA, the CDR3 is TGTGCCACCAGCACCCAACAGGGGGCAGCGTACGAGCAGTACTTC. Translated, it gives CATSTQQGAAYEQYF. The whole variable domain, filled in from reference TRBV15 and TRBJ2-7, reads DAMVIQNPRYQVTQFGKPVTLSCSQTLNHNVMYWYQQKSSQAPKLLFHYYDKDFNNEADTPDNFQSRRPNTSFCFLDIRSPGLGDTAMYLCATSTQQGAAYEQYFGPGTRLTVT.

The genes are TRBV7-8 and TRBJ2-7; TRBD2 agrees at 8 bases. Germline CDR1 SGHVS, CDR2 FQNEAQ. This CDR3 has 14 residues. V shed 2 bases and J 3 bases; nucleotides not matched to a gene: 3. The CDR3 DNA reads TGTGCCAGCAGCTTATTCCTAGCGGGCTACGAGCAGTACTTC. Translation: CASSLFLAGYEQYF.

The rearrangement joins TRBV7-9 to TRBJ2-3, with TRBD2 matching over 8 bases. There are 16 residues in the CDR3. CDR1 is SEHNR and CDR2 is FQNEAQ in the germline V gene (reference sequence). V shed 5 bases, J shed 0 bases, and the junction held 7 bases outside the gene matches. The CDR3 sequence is CASSKRAGGSTDTQYF. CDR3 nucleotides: TGTGCCAGCAGCAAACGGGCGGGAGGCAGCACAGATACGCAGTATTTT.

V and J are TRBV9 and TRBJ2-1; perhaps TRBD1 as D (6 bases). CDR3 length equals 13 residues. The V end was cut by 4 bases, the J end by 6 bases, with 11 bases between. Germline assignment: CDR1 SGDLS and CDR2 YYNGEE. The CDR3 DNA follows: TGTGCCAGCAGCCAGGGGACCAGCAATGAGCAGTTCTTC. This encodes CASSQGTSNEQFF.

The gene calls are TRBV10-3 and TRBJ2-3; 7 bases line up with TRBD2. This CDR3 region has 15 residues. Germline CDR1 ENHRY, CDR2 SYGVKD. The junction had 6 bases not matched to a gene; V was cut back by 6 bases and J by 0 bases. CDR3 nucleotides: TGTGCCATCAGAGCCGGGACTACTAGCACAGATACGCAGTATTTT. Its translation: CAIRAGTTSTDTQYF.

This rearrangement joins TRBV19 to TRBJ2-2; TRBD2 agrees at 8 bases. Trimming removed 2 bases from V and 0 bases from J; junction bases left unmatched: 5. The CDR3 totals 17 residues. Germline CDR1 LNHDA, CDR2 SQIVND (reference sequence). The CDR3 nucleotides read TGTGCCAGTAGTATACACGTTAGCGGGGCGAACACCGGGGAGCTGTTTTTT. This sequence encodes CASSIHVSGANTGELFF.

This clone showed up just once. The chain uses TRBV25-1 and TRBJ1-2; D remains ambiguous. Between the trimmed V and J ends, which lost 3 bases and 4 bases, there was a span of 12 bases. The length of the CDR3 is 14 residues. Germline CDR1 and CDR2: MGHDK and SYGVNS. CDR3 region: CASSDVMVGYGYTF. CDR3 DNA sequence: TGTGCCAGCAGTGATGTTATGGTCGGCTATGGCTACACCTTC.

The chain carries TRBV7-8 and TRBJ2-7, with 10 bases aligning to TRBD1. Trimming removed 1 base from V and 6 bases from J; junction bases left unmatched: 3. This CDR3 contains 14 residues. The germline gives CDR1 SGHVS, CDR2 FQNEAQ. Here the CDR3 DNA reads TGTGCCAGCAGCTTAGAGGGGACAGGGGCCGAGCAGTACTTC. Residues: CASSLEGTGAEQYF.